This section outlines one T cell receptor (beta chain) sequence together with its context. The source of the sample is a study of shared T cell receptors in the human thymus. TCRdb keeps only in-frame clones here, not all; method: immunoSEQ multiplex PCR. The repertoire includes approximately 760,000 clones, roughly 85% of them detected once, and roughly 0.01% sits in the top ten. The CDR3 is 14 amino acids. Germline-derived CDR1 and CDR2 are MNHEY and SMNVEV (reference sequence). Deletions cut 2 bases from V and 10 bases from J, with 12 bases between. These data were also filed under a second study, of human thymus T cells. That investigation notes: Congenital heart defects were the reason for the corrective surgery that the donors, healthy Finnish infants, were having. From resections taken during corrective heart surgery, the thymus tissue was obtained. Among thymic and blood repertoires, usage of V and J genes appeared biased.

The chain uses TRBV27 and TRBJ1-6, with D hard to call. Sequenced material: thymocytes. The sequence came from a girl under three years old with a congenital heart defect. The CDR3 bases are TGTGCCAGCAGTTTAGAGGCAGCTAAATCACCCCTCCACTTT. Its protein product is CASSLEAAKSPLHF.